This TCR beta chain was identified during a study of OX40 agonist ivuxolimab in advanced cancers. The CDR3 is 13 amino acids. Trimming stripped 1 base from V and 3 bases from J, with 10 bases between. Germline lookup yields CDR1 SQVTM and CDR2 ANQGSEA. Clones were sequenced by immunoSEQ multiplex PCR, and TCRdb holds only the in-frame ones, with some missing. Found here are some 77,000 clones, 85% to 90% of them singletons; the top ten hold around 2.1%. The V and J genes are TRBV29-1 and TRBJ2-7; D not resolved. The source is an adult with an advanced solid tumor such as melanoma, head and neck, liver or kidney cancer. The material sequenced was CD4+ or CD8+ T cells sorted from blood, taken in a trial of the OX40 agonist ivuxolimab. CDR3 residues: CSVEGQANYEQYF. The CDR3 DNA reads TGCAGCGTTGAAGGTCAGGCCAACTACGAGCAGTACTTC.